The 30 T cell receptor beta chains given below trace back to one sample, sequenced in a study of cytomegalovirus exposure and HLA in healthy donors (dated by TCRdb to 2015 to 2018). Library prep was done by the immunoSEQ multiplex PCR assay. For the multiplex PCR, a mixture combining 60 forward primers for TCR Vbeta segments and 13 reverse primers for TCR Jbeta segments was used. TCRdb retrieved this table from immuneACCESS and kept in-frame rearrangements only. Not all clones are present; in checked studies, unresolved V genes account for under half, and no reason is known for the remainder. The sample table lists 120,000 or so clones, approximately 78% of them with a count of one. The top ten clones comprise roughly 11% of the sample. Sequencing was performed on PBMCs. The receptor set was obtained from a man under 40 in good health and CMV-seropositive.

The chain has TRBV5-1 and TRBJ2-5; the match to TRBD2 covers 8 bases. Germline V gene data show CDR1 as SGHRS and CDR2 as YFSETQ. The CDR3 has 14 residues. V shed 5 bases and J 5 bases; nucleotides not matched to a gene: 8. The CDR3 region is CASSRREGQETQYF. For the CDR3, the DNA is TGCGCCAGCAGTCGACGGGAGGGCCAGGAGACCCAGTACTTC. The complete variable domain, with remaining parts taken from reference TRBV5-1 and TRBJ2-5, reads KAGVTQTPRYLIKTRGQQVTLSCSPISGHRSVSWYQQTPGQGLQFLFEYFSETQRNKGNFPGRFSGRQFSNSRSEMNVSTLELGDSALYLCASSRREGQETQYFGPGTRLLVL.

The rearrangement uses TRBV27 and TRBJ1-2, with TRBD1 matching over 7 bases. The CDR3 has 13 amino acids. V lost 7 bases, J lost 6 bases, and 8 bases stayed unmatched. From germline, CDR1 is MNHEY and CDR2 SMNVEV (reference sequence). In DNA, the CDR3 is TGTGCCAGCAAACTGACAGGGATGGATGGCTACACCTTC. This gives the protein CASKLTGMDGYTF.

The chain carries TRBV5-4 and TRBJ1-4; no reliable D call. Looked up from germline, CDR1 is SGHNT and CDR2 is YYREEE (reference sequence). V lost 4 bases and J 5 bases, leaving 6 bases between the germline ends. The CDR3 is 12 amino acids. In nucleotides, the CDR3 is TGTGCCAGCAGCCTAGGAAATGAAAAACTGTTTTTT. Its protein is CASSLGNEKLFF.

This chain joins TRBV4-1 and TRBJ2-1, with TRBD2 identical over 12 bases. The CDR3 extends over 17 amino acids. V trimming: 4 bases; J trimming: 7 bases; junction bases outside the gene matches: 11. CDR1 is MGHRA, CDR2 YSYEKL, per germline. The CDR3 DNA reads as TGCGCCAGCAGCCCCTCCCAACTAGCGGGAGGTAGGAATGAGCAGTTCTTC. Amino acid sequence: CASSPSQLAGGRNEQFF.

The rearrangement uses TRBV6-1 and TRBJ2-7; 7 positions match TRBD2. The CDR3 has 14 amino acids. Losses at the gene ends were 6 bases for V and 6 bases for J; bases not matched to a gene: 11. From germline, CDR1 is MNHNS and CDR2 SASEGT. The CDR3 DNA follows: TGTGCCAGCAGCTCAAACCGGTGGGGGGGCGAGCAGTACTTC. It translates to CASSSNRWGGEQYF.

The chain carries TRBV11-2 and TRBJ2-7; D is undetermined. Germline values: CDR1 SGHAT, CDR2 FQNNGV. The CDR3 is 11 residues long. V lost 3 bases, J lost 7 bases, and 7 bases lay in between. The CDR3 DNA follows: TGTGCCAGCAGCTTCGAGAATGAGCAGTACTTC. It yields the protein CASSFENEQYF.

The gene calls are TRBV11-1 and TRBJ2-2; 14 nucleotides match TRBD2. With 8 bases clipped from V and 0 bases from J, the junction kept 8 bases outside the gene matches. The germline gives CDR1 SGHAT, CDR2 FQDESV (reference sequence). The CDR3 extends over 18 amino acids. The CDR3 sequence is CASQPGLAGAANTGELFF. The CDR3 DNA follows: TGTGCCAGCCAACCGGGACTAGCGGGGGCCGCGAACACCGGGGAGCTGTTTTTT.

This chain joins TRBV29-1 and TRBJ2-1, with a weak D call TRBD2 (6 bases). From germline, CDR1 is SQVTM and CDR2 ANQGSEA. V lost 3 bases, J lost 10 bases, and 25 bases lay in between. The CDR3 is made up of 16 amino acids. Here the CDR3 DNA reads TGCAGCGTTGACTCTAGCGCAGGCCCCCCCGGGGGAGAGCAGTTCTTC. The encoded protein is CSVDSSAGPPGGEQFF.

This chain links TRBV28 with TRBJ2-1; TRBD2 might be the D (6 bases). The CDR3 has 11 amino acids. Trimming shortened V by 2 bases and J by 12 bases, and 8 bases separated the two germline ends. Germline assignment: CDR1 MDHEN and CDR2 SYDVKM. CDR3: CASSLAGWQFF. The CDR3 region has the DNA TGTGCCAGCAGTTTAGCGGGATGGCAGTTCTTC.

The chain combines TRBV30 with TRBJ2-1, with 9 bases fitting TRBD2. Per germline, CDR1 GTSNPN and CDR2 SVGIG (reference sequence). V was clipped by 2 bases and J by 15 bases; unmatched bases: 5. The CDR3 loop spans 11 amino acids. As DNA, the CDR3 is TGTGCCTGGAGTTCCGGGACTAGCCGGTTCTTC. Its protein is CAWSSGTSRFF.

The V gene is TRBV29-1, the J gene TRBJ1-1, with D possibly being TRBD1 (5 bases). Trimming stripped 5 bases from V and 5 bases from J, with 21 bases between. CDR3 size: 15 residues. Germline loops: CDR1 SQVTM, CDR2 ANQGSEA. The CDR3 DNA is TGCAGCGTTCCGCGGGGCAGCCTCGACCGTACTGAAGCTTTCTTT. Encoded protein: CSVPRGSLDRTEAFF. Full variable domain (rest looked up from reference TRBV29-1 and TRBJ1-1): SAVISQKPSRDICQRGTSLTIQCQVDSQVTMMFWYRQQPGQSLTLIATANQGSEATYESGFVIDKFPISRPNLTFSTLTVSNMSPEDSSIYLCSVPRGSLDRTEAFFGQGTRLTVV.

This clone was recorded only once. Here the CDR3 DNA reads TGTGCCAGCAGTTTCTCGACTAGCGGGAGCCCCTACAATGAGCAGTTCTTC. Translated: CASSFSTSGSPYNEQFF. This sequence joins TRBV27 and TRBJ2-1; 12 bases are shared with TRBD2. Per germline, CDR1 MNHEY and CDR2 SMNVEV (reference sequence). The ends lost 3 bases at V and 2 bases at J; junction bases unmatched: 5. The CDR3 length is 17 residues.

The chain combines TRBV19 with TRBJ2-3; 9 bases line up with TRBD1. Germline loops: CDR1 LNHDA, CDR2 SQIVND (reference sequence). This CDR3 region has 16 residues. V shed 5 bases, J shed 3 bases, and the junction held 9 bases outside the gene matches. As DNA, the CDR3 is TGTGCCAGTAGTGGCGGGACAGGGTTCGGAACAGATACGCAGTATTTT. Amino acids: CASSGGTGFGTDTQYF.

The J gene is TRBJ2-3, the V gene TRBV9; 8 bases align to TRBD2. This CDR3 region has 15 residues. Germline assignment: CDR1 SGDLS and CDR2 YYNGEE. Trimming cost V 2 bases and J 0 bases; bases outside gene matches: 2. The CDR3 DNA reads TGTGCCAGCAGCGTTAGCGGGACTAGCACAGATACGCAGTATTTT. It yields the protein CASSVSGTSTDTQYF.

J is TRBJ2-7 and V is TRBV5-1; TRBD2 matches at 12 bases. Germline loops: CDR1 SGHRS, CDR2 YFSETQ. The CDR3 spans 16 residues. The V segment lost 4 bases and the J segment 0 bases; nucleotides outside the gene matches: 5. The CDR3 nucleotides read TGCGCCAGCAGCAAACTAGCGGGAGGAAGCTCCTACGAGCAGTACTTC. Amino acid sequence: CASSKLAGGSSYEQYF.

V and J are TRBV6-1 and TRBJ2-3, with TRBD2 identical over 8 bases. The CDR3 totals 13 residues. With V trimmed by 7 bases and J by 6 bases, 6 bases remained unmatched. From germline, CDR1 is MNHNS and CDR2 SASEGT. DNA for the CDR3: TGTGCCAGCACAGCGGGAGTAGCGGATACGCAGTATTTT. Translating it yields CASTAGVADTQYF.

V and J are TRBV4-2 and TRBJ2-1; 8 bases are shared with TRBD1. V lost 0 bases, J lost 6 bases, and 4 bases stayed unmatched. CDR3 size: 15 residues. Germline V gives CDR1 LGHNA, CDR2 YNFKEQ. Here the CDR3 DNA reads TGTGCCAGCAGCCAAGATCCCGGACAGGGCAATGAGCAGTTCTTC. This codes for CASSQDPGQGNEQFF.

This clone occurred once. V usage is TRBV6-4 and J usage is TRBJ2-5; possible D gene TRBD1, 6 bases. The J call may be faulty, since TRBJ2-7 better matches the DNA end. CDR3 length: 15 residues. Germline V gives CDR1 MRHNA, CDR2 SNTAGT. DNA of the CDR3: TGTGCCAGCAGCCCGGGATCGGGACACCTCTACGAGCAGTACTTC. Its protein product is CASSPGSGHLYEQYF.

The chain has TRBV27 and TRBJ2-7, with D perhaps matching TRBD1 (6 bases). There are 14 residues in the CDR3. V dropped 5 bases and J dropped 2 bases, with 13 bases sitting between them. The germline gives CDR1 MNHEY, CDR2 SMNVEV (reference sequence). The CDR3 region is CASSPGTITYEQYF. In DNA form, the CDR3 reads TGTGCCAGCAGTCCAGGGACAATAACCTACGAGCAGTACTTC.

This clone has a single count. The chain recombines TRBV7-9 with TRBJ1-4; maybe TRBD1 (6 bases). The CDR3 is 15 residues long. V was pared by 4 bases and J by 7 bases, with 16 bases between. Germline V gives CDR1 SEHNR, CDR2 FQNEAQ (reference sequence). The CDR3 sequence is CASSSFGGGREKLFF. CDR3 in DNA: TGTGCCAGCAGCTCCTTTGGGGGGGGGCGTGAAAAACTGTTTTTT.

This clone was counted once. The rearrangement joins TRBV4-3 to TRBJ1-5, with D possibly being TRBD1 (5 bases). The V and J ends lost 1 base and 6 bases respectively, with 10 bases between them. Germline values: CDR1 LGHNA, CDR2 YSLEER. The CDR3 loop spans 14 amino acids. The CDR3 coding sequence is TGCGCCAGCAGCCAAGTAGTTGGGGCTCAGCCCCAGCATTTT. Translation gives CASSQVVGAQPQHF.

This chain uses TRBV27 with TRBJ1-5; possible D gene TRBD1, 5 bases. V was cut by 2 bases and J by 2 bases, with 13 bases left in between. Germline CDR1 reads MNHEY; CDR2 reads SMNVEV (reference sequence). CDR3 size: 16 residues. The CDR3 is CASSLTAGNGNQPQHF. The CDR3 DNA reads TGTGCCAGCAGTTTAACGGCAGGGAACGGCAATCAGCCCCAGCATTTT.

The gene calls are TRBV15 and TRBJ2-6; weak D call: TRBD1 (6 bases). CDR1 is LNHNV, CDR2 YYDKDF, per germline (reference sequence). Deletions cut 8 bases from V and 4 bases from J, with 9 bases between. The CDR3 loop spans 13 amino acids. CDR3 region: CATLGAGANVLTF. The CDR3, as DNA: TGTGCCACCTTGGGGGCCGGGGCCAACGTCCTGACTTTC.

V is TRBV7-2 and J is TRBJ2-3; 8 positions agree with TRBD2. CDR1 is SGHTA and CDR2 is FQGNSA in the germline V gene. The CDR3 covers 18 residues. With 5 bases clipped from V and 1 base from J, the junction kept 14 bases outside the gene matches. The DNA of the CDR3 is TGTGCCAGCAGCCCAGCGGGAGAGTATAGGAGACGCACAGATACGCAGTATTTT. Translating it yields CASSPAGEYRRRTDTQYF.

V usage is TRBV6-5 and J usage is TRBJ2-5; 11 bases map to TRBD2. Germline CDR1 reads MNHEY; CDR2 reads SVGAGI. Trimming at V came to 6 bases and at J to 2 bases, leaving 5 bases not matched to a gene. The CDR3 totals 15 residues. The CDR3 DNA reads as TGTGCCAGCAGCGTAGCGGGAGGGGTACAAGAGACCCAGTACTTC. Protein sequence: CASSVAGGVQETQYF.

The chain combines TRBV9 with TRBJ2-3; a weak D match, TRBD2 (5 bases). V was cut by 0 bases and J by 8 bases, with 10 bases left in between. This CDR3 is built from 13 residues. Germline-derived CDR1 and CDR2 are SGDLS and YYNGEE. CDR3 sequence: CASSVEGLATQYF. The CDR3 region has the DNA TGTGCCAGCAGCGTAGAAGGGCTAGCTACGCAGTATTTT. Full variable domain (missing parts from reference TRBV9 and TRBJ2-3): DSGVTQTPKHLITATGQRVTLRCSPRSGDLSVYWYQQSLDQGLQFLIQYYNGEERAKGNILERFSAQQFPDLHSELNLSSLELGDSALYFCASSVEGLATQYFGPGTRLTVL.

The genes are TRBV5-1 and TRBJ2-2, with D uncertain. The CDR3 loop spans 11 amino acids. V was clipped by 7 bases and J by 6 bases, with 7 bases between them. CDR1 is SGHRS and CDR2 is YFSETQ in the germline V gene. This CDR3 is CASSVAGELFF. The CDR3 nucleotides read TGCGCCAGCTCCGTAGCCGGGGAGCTGTTTTTT.

The V gene is TRBV10-3, the J gene TRBJ1-1; D remains ambiguous. Per germline, CDR1 ENHRY and CDR2 SYGVKD. The CDR3 runs 12 residues. V lost 0 bases and J lost 6, with 5 bases in between. The CDR3 spells CAISESKSEAFF. CDR3 nucleotide sequence: TGTGCCATCAGTGAGTCCAAATCTGAAGCTTTCTTT.

The rearrangement joins TRBV7-9 to TRBJ1-3, with a tentative D call TRBD1 (5 bases). There are 15 residues in the CDR3. Per the germline V gene, CDR1 is SEHNR and CDR2 is FQNEAQ (reference sequence). Trimming removed 1 base at V and 3 bases at J, with 10 bases between. The CDR3 DNA is TGTGCCAGCAGCTTAGTCGGGGGTCTTGGAAACACCATATATTTT. It codes for CASSLVGGLGNTIYF.

V and J are TRBV6-5 and TRBJ2-4; 7 positions match TRBD1. This CDR3 region has 14 residues. Unmatched junction bases numbered 7, after V lost 5 bases and J lost 6 bases. Germline CDR1 is MNHEY and CDR2 is SVGAGI. The CDR3 loop reads CASSEKRQGNIQYF. CDR3 DNA sequence: TGTGCCAGCAGTGAAAAGAGACAGGGAAACATTCAGTACTTC.